The next 15 T cell receptor beta chains were all read from a single sample in a study of control samples from healthy donors and cancer patients. Data came from immunoSEQ multiplex PCR; TCRdb stores just in-frame clones and leaves some out. This table holds 30,000 or so clones, less than 95% found once. Sequencing was performed on blood. These receptors originate from a man in his sixties in good health.

V gene TRBV5-4 combines with J gene TRBJ1-2; 8 bases are shared with TRBD1. From germline, CDR1 is SGHNT and CDR2 YYREEE (reference sequence). V dropped 4 bases and J dropped 4; count of bases not matched to a gene: 6. This CDR3 is 14 amino acids long. The CDR3 bases are TGTGCCAGCAGCCACCGGGACAGGATCTATGGCTACACCTTC. Amino acid sequence: CASSHRDRIYGYTF.

The chain links TRBV7-2 to TRBJ1-6; weak D call: TRBD1 (6 bases). This CDR3 is 13 amino acids long. V gave up 8 bases and J gave up 7 bases, with 12 bases separating them. Germline values: CDR1 SGHTA, CDR2 FQGNSA. The CDR3 sequence: CASGGQPNSPLHF. CDR3 coding DNA: TGTGCCAGCGGAGGACAGCCGAATTCACCCCTCCACTTT. The whole variable domain, filled in from reference TRBV7-2 and TRBJ1-6, reads GAGVSQSPSNKVTEKGKDVELRCDPISGHTALYWYRQSLGQGLEFLIYFQGNSAPDKSGLPSDRFSAERTGGSVSTLTIQRTQQEDSAVYLCASGGQPNSPLHFGNGTRLTVT.

The V and J genes are TRBV27 and TRBJ1-1, with D unresolved. V was clipped by 5 bases and J by 1 base, with 14 bases between them. Germline lookup yields CDR1 MNHEY and CDR2 SMNVEV (reference sequence). This CDR3 is 15 amino acids long. For the CDR3, the DNA is TGTGCCAGCAGTCCCCGGATGTCCAGGAACACTGAAGCTTTCTTT. It is translated as CASSPRMSRNTEAFF.

J is TRBJ2-6 and V is TRBV9, with a weak D call TRBD1 (5 bases). From germline, CDR1 is SGDLS and CDR2 YYNGEE. The CDR3 totals 13 residues. V lost 3 bases and J lost 10, with 11 bases in between. The CDR3 region is CASSADSRNVLTF. The CDR3 nucleotides are TGTGCCAGCAGCGCAGACAGTCGTAACGTCCTGACTTTC.

The chain couples TRBV7-8 to TRBJ1-5; D gene uncertain. This CDR3 has 13 amino acids. CDR1 SGHVS and CDR2 FQNEAQ come from the germline V gene. Trimming cost V 1 base and J 6 bases, with 7 bases left between them. This CDR3 is CASSLGRGQPQHF. The CDR3 bases are TGTGCCAGCAGCTTAGGTCGGGGTCAGCCCCAGCATTTT.

This clone was seen only once. V gene TRBV28 combines with J gene TRBJ2-7; no reliable D call. Germline V gives CDR1 MDHEN, CDR2 SYDVKM. V lost 2 bases and J lost 2, with 4 bases in between. This CDR3 is 12 amino acids long. The chain's CDR3 is CASSLLTYEQYF. The CDR3 DNA is TGTGCCAGCAGTTTACTTACCTACGAGCAGTACTTC.

This chain links TRBV11-2 with TRBJ2-5; D gene uncertain. Germline CDR1 SGHAT, CDR2 FQNNGV. Trimming took 2 bases from V and 5 from J, leaving 12 bases between them. This CDR3 contains 14 residues. CDR3 in amino acids: CASSLNNQLETQYF. CDR3 in DNA: TGTGCCAGCAGCTTAAACAACCAATTGGAGACCCAGTACTTC.

CDR3 nucleotide sequence: TGTGCCAGCAGCTTATCTGTTTCGAACACCGGGGAGCTGTTTTTT. This sequence encodes CASSLSVSNTGELFF. J is TRBJ2-2 and V is TRBV7-2; D not resolved. The germline V gene has CDR1 SGHTA and CDR2 FQGNSA. This CDR3 is 15 amino acids long. Trimming removed 2 bases from V and 0 bases from J, with 7 bases in between.

The rearrangement joins TRBV6-5 to TRBJ1-4; weak D call: TRBD1 (5 bases). With 0 bases removed from V and 4 bases from J, the gap between germline ends came to 6 bases. The CDR3 has 14 residues. CDR1 MNHEY and CDR2 SVGAGI come from the germline V gene. The CDR3, as DNA: TGTGCCAGCAGTTACTCAGGGGTTAATGAAAAACTGTTTTTT. Translation: CASSYSGVNEKLFF.

The chain carries TRBV7-2 and TRBJ1-1, with TRBD1 matching over 10 bases. With 3 bases clipped from V and 3 bases from J, the junction kept 7 bases outside the gene matches. Germline values: CDR1 SGHTA, CDR2 FQGNSA. This CDR3 has 16 residues. In nucleotides, the CDR3 is TGTGCCAGCAGCTTTTTTCCCGGGACAGGGGACACTGAAGCTTTCTTT. Amino acids: CASSFFPGTGDTEAFF.

This chain links TRBV5-4 with TRBJ2-3, with 7 nucleotides matching TRBD1. The CDR3 has 14 residues. CDR1 and CDR2 (germline): SGHNT, YYREEE (reference sequence). J gave up 2 bases and V 1 base, and 1 base lay outside the gene matches. CDR3 bases: TGTGCCAGCAGCTTGACAGGGGCCACAGATACGCAGTATTTT. It codes for CASSLTGATDTQYF.

Worth noting for this clone: The junction departs from germline at one end; a sequencing error may be responsible. The chain uses TRBV27 and TRBJ2-7, with D perhaps being TRBD1 or TRBD2 (5 bases each). This CDR3 is 15 amino acids long. Per the germline V gene, CDR1 is MNHEY and CDR2 is SMNVEV (reference sequence). CDR3 in DNA: TGTGCCAGCAGTTCTGGGGGACCCCCTACGAGCAAGGCTGTCTTC. It codes for CASSSGGPPTSKAVF.

The chain has TRBV5-4 and TRBJ2-2; 7 bases match TRBD1. The trim removed 4 bases at V and 0 bases at J, leaving 6 bases unmatched. The V gene's germline CDR1 is SGHNT and CDR2 YYREEE (reference sequence). This CDR3 contains 16 residues. The CDR3 DNA is TGTGCCAGCAGCCGATGGACAGGAGCGAACACCGGGGAGCTGTTTTTT. Its protein is CASSRWTGANTGELFF.

The gene calls are TRBV7-2 and TRBJ2-5, with 8 bases fitting TRBD2. V gave up 3 bases and J gave up 1 base; unmatched junction bases: 1. The CDR3 is 14 residues long. Germline loops: CDR1 SGHTA, CDR2 FQGNSA. The CDR3 bases are TGTGCCAGCAGCTTTAGCGGGGTCCAAGAGACCCAGTACTTC. Translation: CASSFSGVQETQYF. Using reference TRBV7-2 and TRBJ2-5 for the parts outside the CDR3, the full variable domain is GAGVSQSPSNKVTEKGKDVELRCDPISGHTALYWYRQSLGQGLEFLIYFQGNSAPDKSGLPSDRFSAERTGGSVSTLTIQRTQQEDSAVYLCASSFSGVQETQYFGPGTRLLVL.

CDR3 sequence (DNA): TGTGCCAGCATTATAGGGACTGGGTACGGGGGGCCCCAGCATTTT. Amino acids: CASIIGTGYGGPQHF. This chain connects TRBV6-5 to TRBJ1-5; maybe TRBD1 (5 bases). Per germline, CDR1 MNHEY and CDR2 SVGAGI. With 7 bases removed from V and 9 bases from J, the gap between germline ends came to 22 bases. There are 15 residues in the CDR3.